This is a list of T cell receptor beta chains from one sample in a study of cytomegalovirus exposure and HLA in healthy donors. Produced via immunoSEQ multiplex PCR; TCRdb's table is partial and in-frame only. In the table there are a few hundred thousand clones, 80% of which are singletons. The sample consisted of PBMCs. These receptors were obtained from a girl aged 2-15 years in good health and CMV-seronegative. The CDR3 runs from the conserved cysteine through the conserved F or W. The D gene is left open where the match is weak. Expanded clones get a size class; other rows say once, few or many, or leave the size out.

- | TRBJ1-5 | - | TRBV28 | CASRTGFNQPQHF | TGTGCCAGCAGGACAGGTTTCAATCAGCCCCAGCATTTT
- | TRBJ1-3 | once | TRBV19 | CASKRQSSGNTIYF | TGTGCCAGTAAACGACAGTCCTCTGGAAACACCATATATTTT
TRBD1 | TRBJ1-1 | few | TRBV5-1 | CASSTNRGSTEAFF | TGCGCCAGCAGCACGAACAGGGGGAGCACTGAAGCTTTCTTT
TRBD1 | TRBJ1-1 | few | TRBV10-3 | CATSTWDRVRSTEAFF | TGTGCCACCTCGACCTGGGACAGGGTTCGCTCCACTGAAGCTTTCTTT
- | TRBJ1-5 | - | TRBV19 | CASSRRGGSNQPQHF | TGTGCCAGTAGTAGGCGCGGGGGTAGCAATCAGCCCCAGCATTTT
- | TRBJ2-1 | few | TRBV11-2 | CASSFRGSSYNEQFF | TGTGCCAGCAGCTTTCGGGGGAGCTCCTACAATGAGCAGTTCTTC
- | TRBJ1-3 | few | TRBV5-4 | CASSPSPGTGNTIYF | TGTGCCAGCAGCCCTTCGCCAGGAACTGGAAACACCATATATTTT
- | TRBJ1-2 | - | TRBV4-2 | CASSPLGGREPNYGYTF | TGTGCCAGCAGCCCACTAGGAGGGAGAGAACCTAACTATGGCTACACCTTC
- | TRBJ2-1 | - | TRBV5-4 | CASSVVGTANEQFF | TGTGCCAGCAGCGTGGTAGGGACTGCCAATGAGCAGTTCTTC
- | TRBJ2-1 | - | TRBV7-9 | CSSSLPPSSIGEQFF | TGTTCCAGCAGCTTACCCCCTAGCAGCATTGGTGAGCAGTTCTTC
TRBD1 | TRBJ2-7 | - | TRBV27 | CASSPPRPGRQGLTYEQYF | TGTGCCAGCAGTCCCCCCCGGCCGGGACGACAGGGCTTAACCTACGAGCAGTACTTC
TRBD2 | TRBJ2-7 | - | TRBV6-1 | CASSALAGGQYEQYF | TGTGCCAGCAGCGCCCTAGCGGGGGGGCAATACGAGCAGTACTTC
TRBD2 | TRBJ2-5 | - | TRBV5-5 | CASSLRGREETQYF | TGTGCCAGCAGCTTGCGCGGGAGGGAAGAGACCCAGTACTTC
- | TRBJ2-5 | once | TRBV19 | CASRLRSGETQYF | TGTGCCAGTAGACTTCGGTCGGGAGAGACCCAGTACTTC
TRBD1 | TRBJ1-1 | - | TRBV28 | CASSYPQGGTEAFF | TGTGCCAGCAGTTATCCCCAGGGGGGCACTGAAGCTTTCTTT
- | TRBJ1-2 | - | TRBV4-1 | CASSQVVQWANYGYTF | TGCGCCAGCAGCCAAGTTGTTCAGTGGGCCAACTATGGCTACACCTTC
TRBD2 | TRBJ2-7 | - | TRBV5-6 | CASSFGLAGGPVQYF | TGTGCCAGCAGCTTCGGACTAGCGGGAGGGCCAGTGCAGTACTTC
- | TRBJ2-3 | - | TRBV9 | CASSVDLPTSTDTQYF | TGTGCCAGCAGCGTAGATCTTCCTACTAGCACAGATACGCAGTATTTT
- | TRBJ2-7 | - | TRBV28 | CASSLGGDSYEQYF | TGTGCCAGCAGTTTGGGAGGCGACTCCTACGAGCAGTACTTC
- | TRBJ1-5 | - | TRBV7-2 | CASSFQEGQPQHF | TGTGCCAGCAGCTTTCAGGAAGGACAGCCCCAGCATTTT
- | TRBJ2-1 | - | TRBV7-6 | CASSGNLALSYNEQFF | TGTGCCAGCAGCGGAAACCTAGCGCTATCCTACAATGAGCAGTTCTTC
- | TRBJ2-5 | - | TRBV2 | CASGLGAQGETQYF | TGTGCCAGCGGTCTGGGGGCCCAGGGGGAGACCCAGTACTTC
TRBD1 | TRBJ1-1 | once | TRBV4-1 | CASSPSPTGRRAEAFF | TGCGCCAGCAGCCCGTCCCCGACAGGGAGGCGGGCTGAAGCTTTCTTT
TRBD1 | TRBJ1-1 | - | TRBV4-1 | CASSPTGGYTEAFF | TGCGCCAGCAGCCCAACAGGGGGCTACACTGAAGCTTTCTTT
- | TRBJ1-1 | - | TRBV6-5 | CASNPADNTEAFF | TGTGCCAGCAACCCGGCGGATAACACTGAAGCTTTCTTT
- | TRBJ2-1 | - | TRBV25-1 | CASSESLTTDNEQFF | TGTGCCAGCAGTGAATCCCTCACGACAGATAATGAGCAGTTCTTC
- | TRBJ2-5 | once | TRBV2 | CASRRHYQETQYF | TGTGCCAGCAGAAGACACTACCAAGAGACCCAGTACTTC
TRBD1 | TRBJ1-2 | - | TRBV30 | CAWSAGTGTIYGYTF | TGTGCCTGGAGTGCAGGGACAGGAACTATCTATGGCTACACCTTC
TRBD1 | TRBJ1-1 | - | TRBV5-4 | CASSLDGTGVRAFF | TGTGCCAGCAGCTTGGATGGGACAGGGGTTAGGGCTTTCTTT
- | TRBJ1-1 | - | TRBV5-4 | CASSLIVGQGNTEAFF | TGTGCCAGCAGCTTAATTGTTGGGCAGGGGAACACTGAAGCTTTCTTT
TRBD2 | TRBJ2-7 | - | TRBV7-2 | CASSLQAGDGHDYEQYF | TGTGCCAGCAGCTTACAGGCGGGGGATGGCCATGACTACGAGCAGTACTTC
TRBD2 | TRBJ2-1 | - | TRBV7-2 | CASSLRGGRNEQFF | TGTGCCAGCAGCTTGCGGGGGGGCCGGAATGAGCAGTTCTTC
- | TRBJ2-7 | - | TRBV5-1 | CASSSSSSYEQYF | TGCGCCAGCTCGAGTTCTAGCTCCTACGAGCAGTACTTC
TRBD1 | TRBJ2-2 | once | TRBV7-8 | CASSADRAIGELFF | TGTGCCAGCAGCGCCGACAGGGCCATCGGGGAGCTGTTTTTT
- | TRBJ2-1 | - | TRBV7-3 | CASSPLAGAREQFF | TGTGCCAGCAGCCCCCTGGCGGGGGCGAGGGAGCAGTTCTTC
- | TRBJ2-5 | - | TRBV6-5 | CASSSRTGGQQGTQYF | TGTGCCAGCAGTTCCAGAACGGGAGGCCAACAGGGGACCCAGTACTTC
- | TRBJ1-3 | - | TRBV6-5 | CASSDFDSGNTIYF | TGTGCCAGCAGCGACTTCGACTCTGGAAACACCATATATTTT
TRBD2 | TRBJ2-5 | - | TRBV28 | CASNGGRGTSVGGTQYF | TGTGCCAGCAATGGGGGACGAGGGACTAGCGTTGGAGGGACCCAGTACTTC
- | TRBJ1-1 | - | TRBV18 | CASSPFWAPKTEAFF | TGTGCCAGCTCACCATTCTGGGCCCCGAAAACTGAAGCTTTCTTT
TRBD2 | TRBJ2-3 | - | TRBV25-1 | CASSKSGRAWGTDTQYF | TGTGCCAGCAGCAAAAGCGGGAGGGCCTGGGGCACAGATACGCAGTATTTT
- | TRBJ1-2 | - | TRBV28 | CASSPTGMGGGYTF | TGTGCCAGCAGTCCTACCGGGATGGGTGGGGGCTACACCTTC
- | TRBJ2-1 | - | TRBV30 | CAWSQGFRGQNRQFF | TGTGCCTGGAGCCAAGGTTTCCGCGGACAGAATAGGCAGTTCTTC
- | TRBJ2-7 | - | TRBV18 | CASSNRVTYEQYF | TGTGCCAGCTCGAACAGGGTCACCTACGAGCAGTACTTC
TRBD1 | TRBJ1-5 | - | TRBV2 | CASSGTGGDSNQPQHF | TGTGCCAGCAGTGGAACAGGGGGAGATAGCAATCAGCCCCAGCATTTT
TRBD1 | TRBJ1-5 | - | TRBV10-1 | CASSYTGTGKWRPQHF | TGCGCCAGCAGTTACACCGGGACAGGGAAGTGGCGGCCCCAGCATTTT
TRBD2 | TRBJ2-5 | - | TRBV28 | CASPPSPGTSASKGETQYF | TGTGCCAGCCCCCCCTCACCCGGGACTAGCGCCTCAAAAGGGGAGACCCAGTACTTC
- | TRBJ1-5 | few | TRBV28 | CASSPTDNSNQPQHF | TGTGCCAGCAGTCCGACAGACAATAGCAATCAGCCCCAGCATTTT
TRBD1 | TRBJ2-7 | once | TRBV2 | CASNSIIDRGTYEQYF | TGTGCCAGCAACTCGATAATAGACAGGGGTACATACGAGCAGTACTTC
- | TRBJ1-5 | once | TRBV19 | CASSKFGAYSNQPQHF | TGTGCCAGTAGTAAGTTTGGGGCCTATAGCAATCAGCCCCAGCATTTT
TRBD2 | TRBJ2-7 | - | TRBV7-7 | CASSRGGGGAYEQYF | TGTGCCAGCAGCCGCGGTGGCGGGGGGGCGTACGAGCAGTACTTC
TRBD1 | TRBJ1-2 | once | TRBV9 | CASSVALSGDRDRGNYGYTF | TGTGCCAGCAGCGTAGCTTTGTCGGGGGACCGGGACAGGGGGAACTATGGCTACACCTTC
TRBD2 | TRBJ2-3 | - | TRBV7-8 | CASSFVAGETDTQYF | TGTGCCAGCAGCTTTGTAGCGGGAGAGACAGATACGCAGTATTTT
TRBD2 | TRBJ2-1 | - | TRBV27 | CASSSPVTSGSYNEQFF | TGTGCCAGCAGTTCCCCCGTGACTAGCGGGAGCTACAATGAGCAGTTCTTC
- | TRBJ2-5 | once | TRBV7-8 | CASSQGGNFQETQYF | TGTGCCAGCAGCCAAGGCGGGAACTTCCAAGAGACCCAGTACTTC
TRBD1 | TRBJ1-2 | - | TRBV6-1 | CASVQGAWGYTF | TGTGCCAGCGTACAGGGGGCCTGGGGCTACACCTTC
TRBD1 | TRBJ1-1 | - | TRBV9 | CASSTGTGEAEAFF | TGTGCCAGCAGCACAGGGACAGGGGAGGCTGAAGCTTTCTTT
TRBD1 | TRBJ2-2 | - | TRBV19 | CASNWAGGNTGELFF | TGTGCCAGTAATTGGGCAGGGGGGAACACCGGGGAGCTGTTTTTT
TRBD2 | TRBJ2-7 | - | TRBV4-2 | CASSWGLAGVYEQYF | TGTGCCAGCAGCTGGGGACTAGCGGGGGTCTACGAGCAGTACTTC
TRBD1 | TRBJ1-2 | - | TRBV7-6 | CASSAGQWYGYTF | TGTGCCAGCAGCGCGGGACAGTGGTATGGCTACACCTTC
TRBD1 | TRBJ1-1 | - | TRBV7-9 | CASSYRDSWRWTEAFF | TGTGCCAGCAGTTATAGGGACAGTTGGCGGTGGACTGAAGCTTTCTTT